The source of this TCR beta chain is a study of T cell responses to AZD1222 COVID-19 vaccine. Regarding the study as a whole: With dominance at 160-218 and 743-854, vaccine-associated CD4 TCRs spanned spike.

About this clone itself: Its antigen remains unknown.

V lost 2 bases and J lost 4, with 8 bases in between. The germline V gene has CDR1 KGHSH and CDR2 LQKENI. The CDR3 has 14 amino acids. Only in-frame clones appear in the TCRdb table, and some are missing; sequencing was by immunoSEQ multiplex PCR. The table lists tens of thousands of clones, about 86% of them singletons. The origin of this receptor is an adult in good health. Here the sequenced sample was peripheral blood, taken on day 0 of MenACWY control vaccination. The rearrangement joins TRBV18 to TRBJ1-4, with no clear D. In DNA form, the CDR3 reads TGTGCCAGCTCACCAGGACTGATTAATGAAAAACTGTTTTTT. Encoded protein: CASSPGLINEKLFF. The whole variable domain, remainder taken from reference TRBV18 and TRBJ1-4, is NAGVMQNPRHLVRRRGQEARLRCSPMKGHSHVYWYRQLPEEGLKFMVYLQKENIIDESGMPKERFSAEFPKEGPSILRIQQVVRGDSAAYFCASSPGLINEKLFFGSGTQLSVL.